This TCR beta chain is drawn from a study of cytomegalovirus exposure and HLA in healthy donors. Overall study results and limits: In vitro assays verified that three CMV-associated chains recognized CMV antigens specifically. In a later analysis, TCR beta V- and J-gene trimming showed a link to a missense DCLRE1C variant.

The PCR was carried out with 60 Vbeta primers and 13 Jbeta primers. Original processing methods: Unique TCR beta chains numbered around 80 million in a later analysis, with roughly 11 million shared. This table comes from immunoSEQ multiplex PCR, and its TCRdb copy is limited to in-frame clones, with some not included. Clone size and the V and J calls come from that table; the DNA yielded D and trimming. The table lists 90,000 to 130,000 clones, over 65% of them singletons, with roughly an eighth in the top ten. There are a few counts of this clone. Its antigen is not known. The sequenced sample consisted of PBMCs. The source of this sequence is a man under 40 in good health and CMV-seropositive.

The CDR3 coding sequence is TGTGCCAGCAGTTACTCGACAGGTGGCTACACCTTC. This sequence encodes CASSYSTGGYTF. The chain employs TRBV6-5 and TRBJ1-2; the D gene is possibly TRBD1 (6 bases). This CDR3 is built from 12 residues. Germline V lookup: CDR1 MNHEY, CDR2 SVGAGI. The V end lost 0 bases, the J end lost 7 bases, and 6 bases lay between the germline ends.